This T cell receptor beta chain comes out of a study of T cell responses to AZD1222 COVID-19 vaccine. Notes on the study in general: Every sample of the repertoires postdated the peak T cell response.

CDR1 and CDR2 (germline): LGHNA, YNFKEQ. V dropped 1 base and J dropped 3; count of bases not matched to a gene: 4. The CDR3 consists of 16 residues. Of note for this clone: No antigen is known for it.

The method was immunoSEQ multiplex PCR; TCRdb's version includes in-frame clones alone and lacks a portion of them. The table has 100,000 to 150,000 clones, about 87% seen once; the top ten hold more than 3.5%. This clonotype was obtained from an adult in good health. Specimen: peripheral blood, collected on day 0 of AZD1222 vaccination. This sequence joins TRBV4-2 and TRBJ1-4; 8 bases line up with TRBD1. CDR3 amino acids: CASSQVYRGSNEKLFF. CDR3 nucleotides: TGTGCCAGCAGCCAAGTCTACAGGGGGTCTAATGAAAAACTGTTTTTT.